The T cell receptor beta chain described here comes from a study of Ad26.COV2.S vaccination and SARS-CoV-2 variants. Study details: Donor allocation was to the COV1001 Ad26.COV2.S trial arm. By the intramuscular route, Ad26.COV2.S was given once, or twice 56 days apart. Study results and caveats: Vaccinees displayed broader spike-specific TCR repertoires than placebo recipients.

The CDR3 extends over 12 amino acids. The germline V and J ends were trimmed by 8 bases and 3 bases, with 10 bases remaining between them. Per germline, CDR1 LNHNV and CDR2 YYDKDF (reference sequence). Treatment meaning: 15 to 20 received Ad26.COV2.S at low or high dose, single or two shots; 5 received placebo; per-sample allocation not given. Collection of samples fell on day 63 after the first vaccine or placebo injection. Within Boston, the person who donated was an adult of 18-55 years. Here immunoSEQ multiplex PCR was the method, and the copy in TCRdb shows in-frame clones only, minus some. The sample has about 470,000 clones, roughly 87% seen once; the top ten hold roughly 4%. On this clone: The antigen is unknown.

The source material was peripheral blood, sampled in a trial of Ad26.COV2.S vaccine versus placebo. The TCR was taken from a person between 18 and 60 years old who received the Ad26.COV2.S COVID-19 vaccine or a placebo. V usage is TRBV15 and J usage is TRBJ1-1, with D hard to call. For the CDR3, the DNA is TGTGCCACCGGCGGGTCGGACACTGAAGCTTTCTTT. This translates into CATGGSDTEAFF.